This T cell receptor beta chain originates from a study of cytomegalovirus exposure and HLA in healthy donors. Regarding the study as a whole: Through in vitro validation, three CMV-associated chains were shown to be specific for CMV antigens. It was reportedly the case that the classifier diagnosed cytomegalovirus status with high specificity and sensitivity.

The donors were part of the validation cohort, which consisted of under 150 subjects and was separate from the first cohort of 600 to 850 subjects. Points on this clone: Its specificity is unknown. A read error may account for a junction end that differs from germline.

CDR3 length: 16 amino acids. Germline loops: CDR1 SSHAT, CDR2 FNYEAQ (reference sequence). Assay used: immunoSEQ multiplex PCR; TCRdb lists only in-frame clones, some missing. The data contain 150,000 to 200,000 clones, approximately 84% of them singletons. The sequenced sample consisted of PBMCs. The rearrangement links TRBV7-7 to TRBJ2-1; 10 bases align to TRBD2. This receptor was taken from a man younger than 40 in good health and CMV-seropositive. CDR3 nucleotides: TGTGCTAGCAGCTTATCCGGGACTAGCGTCTACAATGAGCAGTTCTTC. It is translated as CASSLSGTSVYNEQFF.